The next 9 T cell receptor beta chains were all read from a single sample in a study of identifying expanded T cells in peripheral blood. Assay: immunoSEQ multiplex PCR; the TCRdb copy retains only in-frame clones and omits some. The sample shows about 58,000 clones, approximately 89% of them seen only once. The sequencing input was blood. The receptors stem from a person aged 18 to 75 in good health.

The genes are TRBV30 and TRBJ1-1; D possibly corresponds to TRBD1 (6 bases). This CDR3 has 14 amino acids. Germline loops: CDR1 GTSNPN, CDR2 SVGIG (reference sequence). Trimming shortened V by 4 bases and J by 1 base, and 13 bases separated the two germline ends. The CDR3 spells CAWKFWTENTEAFF. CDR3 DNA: TGTGCCTGGAAATTCTGGACAGAGAACACTGAAGCTTTCTTT.

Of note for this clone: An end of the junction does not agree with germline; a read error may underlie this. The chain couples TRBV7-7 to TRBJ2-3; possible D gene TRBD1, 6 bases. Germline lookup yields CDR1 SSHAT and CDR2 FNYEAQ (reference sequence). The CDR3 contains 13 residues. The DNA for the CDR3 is TGTGCTAGCAGCCGGACAGGCACAGATACGCAGTATTTT. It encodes CASSRTGTDTQYF.

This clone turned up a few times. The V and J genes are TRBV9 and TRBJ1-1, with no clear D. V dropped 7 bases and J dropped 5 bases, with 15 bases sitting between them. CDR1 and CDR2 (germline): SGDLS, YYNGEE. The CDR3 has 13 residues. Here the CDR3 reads CASSPPGMTEAFF. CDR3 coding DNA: TGTGCCAGCTCCCCTCCTGGGATGACTGAAGCTTTCTTT.

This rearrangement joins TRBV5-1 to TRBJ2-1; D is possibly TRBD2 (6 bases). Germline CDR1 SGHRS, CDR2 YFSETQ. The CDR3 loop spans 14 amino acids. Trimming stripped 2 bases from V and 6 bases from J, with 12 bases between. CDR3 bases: TGCGCCAGCAGCTTTCTCGGGGGATCCAATGAGCAGTTCTTC. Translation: CASSFLGGSNEQFF.

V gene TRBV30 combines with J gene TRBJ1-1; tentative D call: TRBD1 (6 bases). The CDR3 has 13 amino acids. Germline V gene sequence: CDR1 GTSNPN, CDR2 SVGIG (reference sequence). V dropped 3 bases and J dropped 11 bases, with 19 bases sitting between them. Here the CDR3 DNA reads TGTGCCTGGAGCAAAAAGGGGGGCGCGGAGGCTTTCTTT. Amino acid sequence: CAWSKKGGAEAFF.

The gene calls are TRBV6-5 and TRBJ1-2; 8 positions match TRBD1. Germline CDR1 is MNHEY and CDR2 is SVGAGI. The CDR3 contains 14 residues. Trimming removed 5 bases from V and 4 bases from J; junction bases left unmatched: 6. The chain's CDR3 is CASSSRTGSYGYTF. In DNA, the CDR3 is TGTGCCAGCAGTAGTCGGACAGGGAGCTATGGCTACACCTTC.

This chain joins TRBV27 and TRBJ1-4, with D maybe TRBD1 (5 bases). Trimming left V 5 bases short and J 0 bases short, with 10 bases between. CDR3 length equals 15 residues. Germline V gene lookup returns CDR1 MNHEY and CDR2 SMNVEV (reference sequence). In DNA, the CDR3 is TGTGCCAGCAGTCCTTCAGGGTCAACTAATGAAAAACTGTTTTTT. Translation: CASSPSGSTNEKLFF.

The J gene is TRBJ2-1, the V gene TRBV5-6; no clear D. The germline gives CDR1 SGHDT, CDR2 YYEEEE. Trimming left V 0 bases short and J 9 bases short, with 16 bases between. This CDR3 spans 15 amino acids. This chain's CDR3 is CASSLDSIRKPEQFF. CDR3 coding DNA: TGTGCCAGCAGCTTGGATTCGATTCGGAAGCCTGAGCAGTTCTTC. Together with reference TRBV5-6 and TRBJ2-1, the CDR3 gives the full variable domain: DAGVTQSPTHLIKTRGQQVTLRCSPKSGHDTVSWYQQALGQGPQFIFQYYEEEERQRGNFPDRFSGHQFPNYSSELNVNALLLGDSALYLCASSLDSIRKPEQFFGPGTRLTVL.

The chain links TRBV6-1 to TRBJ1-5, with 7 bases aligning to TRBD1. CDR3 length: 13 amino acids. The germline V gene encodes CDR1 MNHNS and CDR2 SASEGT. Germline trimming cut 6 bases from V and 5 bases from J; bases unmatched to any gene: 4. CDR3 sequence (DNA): TGTGCCAGCAGGCCCACAGGGGATCAGCCCCAGCATTTT. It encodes CASRPTGDQPQHF.